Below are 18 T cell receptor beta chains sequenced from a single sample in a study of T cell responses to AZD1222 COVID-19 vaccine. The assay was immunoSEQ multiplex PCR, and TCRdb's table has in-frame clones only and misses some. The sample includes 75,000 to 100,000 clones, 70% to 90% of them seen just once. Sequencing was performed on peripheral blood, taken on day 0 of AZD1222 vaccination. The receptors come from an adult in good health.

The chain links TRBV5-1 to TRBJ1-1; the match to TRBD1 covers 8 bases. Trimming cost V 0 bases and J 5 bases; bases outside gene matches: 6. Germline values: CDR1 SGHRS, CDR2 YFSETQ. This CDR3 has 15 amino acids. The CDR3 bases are TGCGCCAGCAGCTTGGGGATCGGACAGGGAACTGAAGCTTTCTTT. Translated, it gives CASSLGIGQGTEAFF.

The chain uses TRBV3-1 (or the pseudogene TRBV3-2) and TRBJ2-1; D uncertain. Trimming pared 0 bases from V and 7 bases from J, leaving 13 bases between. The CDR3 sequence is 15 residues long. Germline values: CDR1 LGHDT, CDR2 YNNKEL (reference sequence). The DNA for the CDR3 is TGTGCCAGCAGCCAAGATGCTGGGTCTCAGAATGAGCAGTTCTTC. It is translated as CASSQDAGSQNEQFF.

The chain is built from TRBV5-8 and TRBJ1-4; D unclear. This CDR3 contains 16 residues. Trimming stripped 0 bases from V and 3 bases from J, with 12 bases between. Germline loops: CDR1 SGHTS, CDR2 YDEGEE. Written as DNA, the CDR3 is TGTGCCAGCAGCTTGGTGTACGAGCTGTCTAATGAAAAACTGTTTTTT. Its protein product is CASSLVYELSNEKLFF.

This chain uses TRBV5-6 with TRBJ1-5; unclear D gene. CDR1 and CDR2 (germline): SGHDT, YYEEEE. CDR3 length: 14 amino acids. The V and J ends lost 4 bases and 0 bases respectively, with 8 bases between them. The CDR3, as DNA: TGTGCCAGCAGCATGTTATATAGCAATCAGCCCCAGCATTTT. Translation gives CASSMLYSNQPQHF. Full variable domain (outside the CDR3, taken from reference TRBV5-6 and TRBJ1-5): DAGVTQSPTHLIKTRGQQVTLRCSPKSGHDTVSWYQQALGQGPQFIFQYYEEEERQRGNFPDRFSGHQFPNYSSELNVNALLLGDSALYLCASSMLYSNQPQHFGDGTRLSIL.

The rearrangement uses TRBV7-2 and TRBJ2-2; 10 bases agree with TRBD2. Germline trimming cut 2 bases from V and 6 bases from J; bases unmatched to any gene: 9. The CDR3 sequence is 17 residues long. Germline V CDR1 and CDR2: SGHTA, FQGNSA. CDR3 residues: CASSLTAGGLHAGELFF. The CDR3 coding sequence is TGTGCCAGCAGCTTAACAGCGGGGGGGCTGCACGCCGGGGAGCTGTTTTTT.

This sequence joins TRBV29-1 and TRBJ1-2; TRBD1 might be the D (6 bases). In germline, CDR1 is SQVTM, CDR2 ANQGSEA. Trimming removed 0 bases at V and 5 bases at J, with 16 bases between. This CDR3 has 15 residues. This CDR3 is CSVEDRQAGGYGYTF. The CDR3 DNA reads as TGCAGCGTTGAAGATCGACAGGCCGGTGGGTATGGCTACACCTTC.

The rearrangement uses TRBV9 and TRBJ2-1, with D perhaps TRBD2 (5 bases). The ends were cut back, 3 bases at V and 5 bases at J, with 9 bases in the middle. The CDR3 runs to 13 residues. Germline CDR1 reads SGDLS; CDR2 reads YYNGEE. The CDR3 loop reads CASSGGVNNEQFF. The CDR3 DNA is TGTGCCAGCAGCGGGGGAGTCAACAATGAGCAGTTCTTC.

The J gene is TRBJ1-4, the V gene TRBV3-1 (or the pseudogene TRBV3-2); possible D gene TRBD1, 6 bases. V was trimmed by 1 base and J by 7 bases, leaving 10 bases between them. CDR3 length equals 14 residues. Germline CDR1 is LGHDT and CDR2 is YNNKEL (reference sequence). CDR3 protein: CASSQGLDSEKLFF. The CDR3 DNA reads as TGTGCCAGCAGCCAAGGGCTGGACAGTGAAAAACTGTTTTTT.

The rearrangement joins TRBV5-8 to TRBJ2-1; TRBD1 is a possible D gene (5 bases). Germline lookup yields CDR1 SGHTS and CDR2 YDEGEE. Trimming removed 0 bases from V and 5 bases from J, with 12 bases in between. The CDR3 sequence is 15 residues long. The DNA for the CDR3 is TGTGCCAGCAGCTTGGCCGGCAGGGTCCACAATGAGCAGTTCTTC. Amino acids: CASSLAGRVHNEQFF. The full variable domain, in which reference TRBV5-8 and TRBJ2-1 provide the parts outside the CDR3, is EAGVTQSPTHLIKTRGQQATLRCSPISGHTSVYWYQQALGLGLQFLLWYDEGEERNRGNFPPRFSGRQFPNYSSELNVNALELEDSALYLCASSLAGRVHNEQFFGPGTRLTVL.

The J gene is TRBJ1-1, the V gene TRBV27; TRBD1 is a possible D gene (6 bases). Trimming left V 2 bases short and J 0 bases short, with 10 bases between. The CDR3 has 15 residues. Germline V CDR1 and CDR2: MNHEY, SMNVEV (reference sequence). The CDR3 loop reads CASSLNRVLNTEAFF. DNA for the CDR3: TGTGCCAGCAGTTTAAACAGGGTTTTGAACACTGAAGCTTTCTTT.

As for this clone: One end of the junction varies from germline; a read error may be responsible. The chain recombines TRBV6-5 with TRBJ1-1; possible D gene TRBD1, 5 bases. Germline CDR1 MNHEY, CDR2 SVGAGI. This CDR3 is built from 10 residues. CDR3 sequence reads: CASRGPRTLF. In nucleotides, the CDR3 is TGTGCCAGCAGGGGACCAAGGACCCTCTTT.

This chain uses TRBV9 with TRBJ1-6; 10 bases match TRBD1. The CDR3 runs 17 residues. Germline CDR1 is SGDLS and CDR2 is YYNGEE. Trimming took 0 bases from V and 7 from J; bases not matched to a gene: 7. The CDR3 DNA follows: TGTGCCAGCAGCGTAGGAGGGACAGGGGTTTGGAATTCACCCCTCCACTTT. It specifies CASSVGGTGVWNSPLHF.

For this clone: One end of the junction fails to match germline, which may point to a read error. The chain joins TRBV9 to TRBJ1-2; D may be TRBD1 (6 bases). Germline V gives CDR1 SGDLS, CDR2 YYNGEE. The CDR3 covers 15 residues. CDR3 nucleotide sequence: TGTGCCAGCAGCGAGCGGGAGGGGGGTAACGATGGCTACACCTTC. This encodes CASSEREGGNDGYTF. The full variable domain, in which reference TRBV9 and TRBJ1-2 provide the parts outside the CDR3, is DSGVTQTPKHLITATGQRVTLRCSPRSGDLSVYWYQQSLDQGLQFLIQYYNGEERAKGNILERFSAQQFPDLHSELNLSSLELGDSALYFCASSEREGGNDGYTFGSGTRLTVV.

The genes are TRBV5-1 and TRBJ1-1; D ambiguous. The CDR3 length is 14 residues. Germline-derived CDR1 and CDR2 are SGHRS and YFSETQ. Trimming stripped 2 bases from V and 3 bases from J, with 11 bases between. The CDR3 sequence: CASSFRIEDTEAFF. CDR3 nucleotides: TGCGCCAGCAGCTTTCGGATAGAAGACACTGAAGCTTTCTTT.

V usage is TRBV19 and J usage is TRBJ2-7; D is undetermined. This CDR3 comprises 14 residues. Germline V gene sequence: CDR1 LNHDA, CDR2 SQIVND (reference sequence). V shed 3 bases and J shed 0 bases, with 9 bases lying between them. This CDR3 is CASSIWHGSYEQYF. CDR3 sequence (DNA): TGTGCCAGTAGTATTTGGCACGGCTCCTACGAGCAGTACTTC.

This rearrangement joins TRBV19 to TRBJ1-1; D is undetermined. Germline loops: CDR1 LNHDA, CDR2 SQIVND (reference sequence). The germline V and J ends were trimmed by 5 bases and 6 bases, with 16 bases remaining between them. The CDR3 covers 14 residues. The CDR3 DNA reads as TGTGCCAGTAGTCCCAGAACAAACCCCCCTGAAGCTTTCTTT. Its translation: CASSPRTNPPEAFF.

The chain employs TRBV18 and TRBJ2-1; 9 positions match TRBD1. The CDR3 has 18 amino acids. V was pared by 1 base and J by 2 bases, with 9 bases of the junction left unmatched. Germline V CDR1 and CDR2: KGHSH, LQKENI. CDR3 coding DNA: TGTGCCAGCTCACCACTCCGATCAGGGACAGGGACCTACAATGAGCAGTTCTTC. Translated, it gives CASSPLRSGTGTYNEQFF.

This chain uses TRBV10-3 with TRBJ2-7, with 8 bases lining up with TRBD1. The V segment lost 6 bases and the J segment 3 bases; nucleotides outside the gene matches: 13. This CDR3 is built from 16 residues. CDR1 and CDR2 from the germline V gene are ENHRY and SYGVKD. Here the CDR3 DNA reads TGTGCCATCAGCCCCGGACAGGGACGTCGAGGCTACGAGCAGTACTTC. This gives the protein CAISPGQGRRGYEQYF.